One and the same sample provided the 23 T cell receptor beta chains below, sequenced in a study of response to subunit inactivated influenza vaccine. TCRdb re-derived calls from the RT-PCR reads in MiXCR, one entry per CDR3 protein. The sample has approximately 730,000 distinct CDR3 sequences, 14% seen once. Sample: PBMCs from blood, taken approximately 15 days before vaccination. The receptors originated from a middle-aged man who received an inactivated influenza vaccine.

There are a few counts of this clonotype. The chain recombines TRBV4-3 with TRBJ2-7; 8 bases are a match to TRBD1. This CDR3 contains 16 residues. V shed 1 base, J shed 5 bases, and the junction held 10 bases outside the gene matches. Germline lookup yields CDR1 LGHNA and CDR2 YSLEER. The CDR3 DNA reads as TGCGCCAGCAGCCAAGGAGGAGGACAGGGAAGCGACGAGCAGTACTTC. Translated, it gives CASSQGGGQGSDEQYF.

The genes are TRBV5-1 and TRBJ2-5; TRBD1 matches at 7 bases. The trim removed 4 bases at V and 5 bases at J, leaving 11 bases unmatched. Germline V lookup: CDR1 SGHRS, CDR2 YFSETQ. The CDR3 is 15 amino acids. The CDR3 spells CASSRDRASGETQYF. The CDR3 region has the DNA TGCGCCAGCAGCCGTGACAGGGCTTCGGGGGAGACCCAGTACTTC.

The rearrangement joins TRBV5-1 to TRBJ2-7; tentatively, D is TRBD2 (6 bases). Per the germline V gene, CDR1 is SGHRS and CDR2 is YFSETQ. This CDR3 region has 13 residues. The germline V and J ends were trimmed by 5 bases and 0 bases, with 9 bases remaining between them. The CDR3, as DNA: TGCGCCAGCAGTTCTAGCGTCTCCTACGAGCAGTACTTC. Residues: CASSSSVSYEQYF.

The genes are TRBV9 and TRBJ2-7, with D tentatively TRBD1 or TRBD2 (5 bases each). This CDR3 has 15 residues. Trimming took off 0 bases at V and 3 bases at J, with 13 bases between the two ends. CDR1 and CDR2 (germline): SGDLS, YYNGEE. The CDR3 DNA reads TGTGCCAGCAGCGTAGACACGAGGGGAGTCTACGAGCAGTACTTC. This encodes CASSVDTRGVYEQYF.

The chain combines TRBV27 with TRBJ2-3; D perhaps matches TRBD2 (6 bases). Between the trimmed V and J ends, which lost 10 bases and 11 bases, there was a span of 13 bases. The CDR3 is made up of 10 amino acids. Germline V gives CDR1 MNHEY, CDR2 SMNVEV (reference sequence). CDR3: CATHHGRQYF. As DNA, the CDR3 is TGTGCCACTCACCACGGGAGGCAGTATTTT.

This chain links TRBV12-3 or TRBV12-4 with TRBJ2-5, with TRBD2 identical over 8 bases. Unmatched junction bases numbered 7, after V lost 4 bases and J lost 9 bases. This CDR3 is 13 amino acids long. CDR3 DNA sequence: TGTGCCAGCAGTTCTTTTAGCGGGGTTTCCCAGTACTTC. It encodes CASSSFSGVSQYF.

This clonotype showed up just a few times. This chain links TRBV7-2 with TRBJ2-2, with 9 bases that match TRBD2. This CDR3 is 16 amino acids long. Trimming removed 0 bases from V and 4 bases from J; junction bases left unmatched: 3. From germline, CDR1 is SGHTA and CDR2 FQGNSA. CDR3 sequence: CASSLALAGRTGELFF. The CDR3 coding sequence is TGTGCCAGCAGCTTAGCACTAGCGGGCCGCACCGGGGAGCTGTTTTTT.

V is TRBV9 and J is TRBJ2-2; 7 nucleotides line up with TRBD1. The CDR3 contains 15 residues. J gave up 3 bases and V 3 bases, and 5 bases lay outside the gene matches. CDR1 and CDR2 from the germline V gene are SGDLS and YYNGEE. The CDR3 DNA reads TGTGCCAGCAGCGGACAAACAGGGGACACCGGGGAGCTGTTTTTT. It is translated as CASSGQTGDTGELFF.

This clonotype was counted a few times. This chain uses TRBV5-1 with TRBJ1-1; no definite D call. CDR1 is SGHRS, CDR2 YFSETQ, per germline. The CDR3 contains 16 residues. V dropped 0 bases and J dropped 1 base, with 13 bases sitting between them. CDR3 region: CASSLAWRVQNTEAFF. In DNA, the CDR3 is TGCGCCAGCAGCTTGGCCTGGCGGGTTCAGAACACTGAAGCTTTCTTT.

In this sample, this clonotype turned up a few times. The genes are TRBV28 and TRBJ2-7, with D perhaps TRBD1 (5 bases). CDR1 is MDHEN and CDR2 is SYDVKM in the germline V gene. This CDR3 is 12 amino acids long. Trimming took off 2 bases at V and 7 bases at J, with 9 bases between the two ends. CDR3 loop: CASSLGWTEQYF. The DNA of the CDR3 is TGTGCCAGCAGTTTAGGCTGGACAGAGCAGTACTTC. Variable domain in full (rest from reference TRBV28 and TRBJ2-7): DVKVTQSSRYLVKRTGEKVFLECVQDMDHENMFWYRQDPGLGLRLIYFSYDVKMKEKGDIPEGYSVSREKKERFSLILESASTNQTSMYLCASSLGWTEQYFGPGTRLTVT.

This clonotype has more than one count but fewer than ten. The chain carries TRBV30 and TRBJ1-1, with D hard to call. Trimming removed 2 bases from V and 11 bases from J, with 18 bases in between. Germline-derived CDR1 and CDR2 are GTSNPN and SVGIG (reference sequence). This CDR3 has 13 amino acids. CDR3 loop: CAWSKTGSTAAFF. DNA for the CDR3: TGTGCCTGGAGTAAGACGGGGTCCACGGCGGCTTTCTTT.

The gene calls are TRBV4-2 and TRBJ2-3, with TRBD2 identical over 7 bases. Trimming cost V 2 bases and J 2 bases; bases outside gene matches: 7. This CDR3 region has 16 residues. Germline CDR1 reads LGHNA; CDR2 reads YNFKEQ. CDR3 sequence reads: CASSQSYGGNTDTQYF. DNA for the CDR3: TGTGCCAGCAGCCAATCTTACGGGGGGAACACAGATACGCAGTATTTT.

The genes are TRBV19 and TRBJ1-1; 9 bases fit TRBD1. There are 14 residues in the CDR3. From germline, CDR1 is LNHDA and CDR2 SQIVND (reference sequence). With 6 bases clipped from V and 5 bases from J, the junction kept 7 bases outside the gene matches. The CDR3 DNA sequence: TGTGCCAGTAGGGAACAGGGGGCCTTTACTGAAGCTTTCTTT. Encoded protein: CASREQGAFTEAFF.

The CDR3 here is CASSSRQTGELFF. In DNA, the CDR3 is TGTGCCAGCAGCTCACGACAGACCGGGGAGCTGTTTTTT. The V call is TRBV7-2, the J call TRBJ2-2; possibly TRBD1 for D (5 bases). Germline V CDR1 and CDR2: SGHTA, FQGNSA. The CDR3 is 13 residues long. V lost 4 bases and J 5 bases, leaving 8 bases between the germline ends.

This clonotype was found a few times. The chain has TRBV27 and TRBJ2-7; 7 bases match TRBD1. The CDR3 has 13 amino acids. The trim removed 5 bases at V and 3 bases at J, leaving 4 bases unmatched. Germline V gene lookup returns CDR1 MNHEY and CDR2 SMNVEV (reference sequence). The chain's CDR3 is CASSHGTDYEQYF. Written as DNA, the CDR3 is TGTGCCAGCAGTCACGGGACAGACTACGAGCAGTACTTC.

As regards this clonotype: A much larger clone sits a single nucleotide away, making a read error possible. It is likely a read error, because the conserved phenylalanine at the end of the CDR3 is missing. The chain uses TRBV15 and TRBJ2-1; 12 bases match TRBD2. The CDR3 spans 15 residues. CDR1 is LNHNV, CDR2 YYDKDF, per germline (reference sequence). V lost 3 bases to trimming and J lost 8 bases; unmatched junction nucleotides: 5. CDR3 loop: CATSRGLAGDDEQFS. The CDR3 DNA sequence: TGTGCCACCAGCAGGGGACTAGCGGGCGACGATGAGCAGTTCTCC.

The chain links TRBV24-1 to TRBJ2-7; TRBD2 agrees at 14 bases. The V and J ends lost 4 bases and 11 bases, in that order; junction bases with no gene match: 12. Per germline, CDR1 KGHDR and CDR2 SFDVKD. This CDR3 is built from 16 residues. This CDR3 reads CATSDKGTSGRGGEYF. In DNA form, the CDR3 reads TGTGCCACCAGTGACAAAGGGACTAGCGGGAGAGGAGGGGAGTACTTC.

The chain carries TRBV20-1 and TRBJ2-1, with TRBD2 as a possible D gene (6 bases). The CDR3 totals 14 residues. Germline CDR1 reads DFQATT; CDR2 reads SNEGSKA (reference sequence). V was clipped by 8 bases and J by 1 base, with 15 bases between them. For the CDR3, the DNA is TGCAGTCTAGTACCGGAGGGGTCCTACAATGAGCAGTTCTTC. It specifies CSLVPEGSYNEQFF.

The chain has TRBV6-2 or TRBV6-3 and TRBJ2-7, with 10 positions matching TRBD1. Per germline, CDR1 MNHEY and CDR2 SVGEGT. The junction had 8 bases not matched to a gene; V was cut back by 2 bases and J by 7 bases. This CDR3 is built from 15 residues. CDR3 protein: CASSYRDRGLGEQYF. CDR3 DNA sequence: TGTGCCAGCAGTTACCGGGACAGGGGTTTGGGTGAGCAGTACTTC.

This clonotype was detected only a few times. Here the CDR3 reads CASSSGARRDLSYNEQFF. The DNA of the CDR3 is TGTGCCAGCAGCAGCGGGGCAAGACGCGACCTTTCCTACAATGAGCAGTTCTTC. V usage is TRBV11-2 and J usage is TRBJ2-1; the match to TRBD2 covers 7 bases. In germline, CDR1 is SGHAT, CDR2 FQNNGV. The CDR3 runs to 18 residues. V was pared by 5 bases and J by 1 base, with 14 bases of the junction left unmatched. The complete variable domain, with remaining parts taken from reference TRBV11-2 and TRBJ2-1, reads EAGVAQSPRYKIIEKRQSVAFWCNPISGHATLYWYQQILGQGPKLLIQFQNNGVVDDSQLPKDRFSAERLKGVDSTLKIQPAKLEDSAVYLCASSSGARRDLSYNEQFFGPGTRLTVL.

The rearrangement links TRBV18 to TRBJ1-1, with TRBD1 identical over 8 bases. The V gene end was trimmed by 3 bases and the J gene end by 4 bases; junction bases not matched to a gene: 13. Germline CDR1 is KGHSH and CDR2 is LQKENI. The CDR3 runs 17 residues. The CDR3 region has the DNA TGTGCCAGCTCACCCTTGGGACAGGTAGCTTCGGGCACTGAAGCTTTCTTT. It codes for CASSPLGQVASGTEAFF.

V is TRBV12-3 or TRBV12-4 and J is TRBJ2-1; D unclear. V lost 4 bases to trimming and J lost 6 bases, with 10 bases between them. CDR3 length equals 13 residues. The chain's CDR3 is CASSYGYPNEQFF. The CDR3 nucleotides are TGTGCCAGCAGTTACGGCTACCCCAATGAGCAGTTCTTC.

A few counts support this clonotype. The chain employs TRBV5-1 and TRBJ1-1; a possible D gene is TRBD1 (6 bases). The germline gives CDR1 SGHRS, CDR2 YFSETQ. The germline V and J ends were trimmed by 6 bases and 0 bases, with 12 bases remaining between them. The CDR3 has 14 amino acids. DNA of the CDR3: TGCGCCAGCACAGAGACAGGAATGAACACTGAAGCTTTCTTT. It specifies CASTETGMNTEAFF.